The TCR beta chain described here comes from a study of blood T cell dynamics during melanoma immunotherapy (dated by TCRdb to 2018 to 2021). At the level of the whole study: Patients had metastatic melanoma and received first-line pembrolizumab or nivolumab plus ipilimumab as standard of care in the United Kingdom. To identify early correlates of response, the study profiled peripheral T cell receptor repertoires in patients with metastatic melanoma before and after one cycle of checkpoint inhibitor therapy. Consecutive patients formed a training cohort, and a further independent group of patients from the same centre was pooled into an external validation set.

The CDR3, cysteine through phenylalanine, is 15 amino acids long. CDR3 DNA only is kept here, 45 bases in frame from base 1. CDR1 and CDR2 are drawn from the germline V gene (reference sequence): LNHDA, SQIVND. V is pared back by 10 bases and J by 0 bases, with 13 bases lying between the germline termini. General findings and caveats noted by the study authors: Whether the T cell clones driving repertoire changes were melanoma-specific or reflected general immune activation could not be determined in the study. Patients who later achieved disease control showed a bifurcated PBMC repertoire reorganization at W3, with increased clonality or increased diversity, unlike progressors. The relatively small sample size was acknowledged as a potential limitation on generalization of the results.

Read against the paper, the sample's time point label means: pre-treatment baseline. Blood samples were taken at two points: before treatment (T0) and at week 3 (W3), which came after the first cycle of checkpoint blockade. Except for a couple of patients with rapid clinical progression, response was assessed 12 weeks after the first infusion by RECIST 1.1; disease control meant complete response, partial response or stable disease. Patients were not eligible if they had prior systemic cancer treatment, concomitant immunosuppressant therapy or synchronous other active malignancies. Both bulk PBMC and plasma cell-free DNA were sequenced for TCR beta so that circulating cells and T cell turnover could be tracked. Lymphoprep and SepMate tubes were used to isolate PBMC from blood, and red cell lysis was then performed. QIAamp DNA Blood Mini kits were used to extract DNA from PBMC and from sorted T cell subsets.

Regarding this clone: Its target antigen remains unknown. No per-base quality is available; no much larger clone lies one base away.

Every bulk PBMC sample had a fixed 350 ng of DNA loaded. TCR beta CDR3 sequences were amplified from genomic DNA with the immunoSEQ TCRb Assay kit following manufacturer instructions. The KAPA Library Quantification Kit for Illumina platforms was used to quantify the pooled libraries by qPCR. Sequencing of the pooled libraries was done on an Illumina NextSeq 500, with clustering at about 0.6-1.1 pM. Processing in the source paper ran as follows. TCR data were analyzed using immunoSEQ ANALYZER and the R LymphoSeq package. A rearrangement efficiency score was calculated as productive divided by the sum of productive and non-productive CDR3 sequences. Within each patient, timepoints were compared pairwise for clonality, measured with the Gini coefficient, and for diversity, measured with the Renyi index at alpha=1. Clonal relatedness, based on an edit distance of 3, and repertoire similarity, based on the Bhattacharyya coefficient, were both computed in LymphoSeq. To classify response, a linear discriminant analysis based on week-3 changes in clonality and diversity was built with the R MASS and caret packages. What TCRdb holds here is the immuneACCESS table cut down to in-frame rearrangements. Part of the clones is not present; checked against another copy, under half of the missing clones reflect an unresolved V gene, and the others are unexplained. V, J and clone size are those of that table, while D and trimming were read from the DNA. In this sample the table shows more than 8,000 clones, 81% of which occur a single time. The ten most abundant clones make up 1% to 1.5% of the sample.

The TCR comes from a human donor with melanoma. The sequences come from blood, collected from a patient treated with checkpoint blockade. Recombination joined TRBV19 with TRBJ2-6; no D gene is confidently identified. Here is the DNA: TGTGCCACCACAAATTATGACTCTGGGGCCAACGTCCTGACTTTC. Translated, it reads CATTNYDSGANVLTF.